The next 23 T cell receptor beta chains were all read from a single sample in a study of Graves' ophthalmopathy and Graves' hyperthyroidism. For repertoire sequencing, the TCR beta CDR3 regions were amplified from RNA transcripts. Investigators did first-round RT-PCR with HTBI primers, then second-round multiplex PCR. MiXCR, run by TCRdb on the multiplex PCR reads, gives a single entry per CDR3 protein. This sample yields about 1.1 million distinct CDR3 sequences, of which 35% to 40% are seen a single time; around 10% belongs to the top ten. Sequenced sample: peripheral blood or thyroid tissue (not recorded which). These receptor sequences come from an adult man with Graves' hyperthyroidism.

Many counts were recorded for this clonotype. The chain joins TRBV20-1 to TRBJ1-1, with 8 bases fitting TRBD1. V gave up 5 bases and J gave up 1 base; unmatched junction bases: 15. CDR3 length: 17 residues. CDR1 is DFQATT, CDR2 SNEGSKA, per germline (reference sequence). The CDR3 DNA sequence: TGCAGTGCTGAGATACCACGTCTAGGGACAGGGAACACTGAAGCTTTCTTT. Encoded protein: CSAEIPRLGTGNTEAFF.

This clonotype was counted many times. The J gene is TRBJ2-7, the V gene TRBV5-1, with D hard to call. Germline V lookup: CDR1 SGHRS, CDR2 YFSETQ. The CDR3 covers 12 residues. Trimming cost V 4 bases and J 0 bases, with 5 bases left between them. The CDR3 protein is CASSVSSYEQYF. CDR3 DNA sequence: TGCGCCAGCAGCGTTTCCTCCTACGAGCAGTACTTC.

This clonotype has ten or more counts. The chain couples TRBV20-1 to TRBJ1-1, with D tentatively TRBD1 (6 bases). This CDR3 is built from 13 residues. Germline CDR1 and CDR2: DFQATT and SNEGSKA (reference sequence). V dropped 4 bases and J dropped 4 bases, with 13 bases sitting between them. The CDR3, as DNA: TGCAGTGCTACCGGGACAAAAGGCACTGAAGCTTTCTTT. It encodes CSATGTKGTEAFF.

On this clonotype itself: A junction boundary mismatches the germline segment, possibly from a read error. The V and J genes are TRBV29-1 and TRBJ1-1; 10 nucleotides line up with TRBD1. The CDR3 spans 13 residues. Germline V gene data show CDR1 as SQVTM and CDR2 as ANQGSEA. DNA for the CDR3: TGCAGCGCCGGACAGGGGGTAAACAGTGAAGCTTTCTTT. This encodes CSAGQGVNSEAFF.

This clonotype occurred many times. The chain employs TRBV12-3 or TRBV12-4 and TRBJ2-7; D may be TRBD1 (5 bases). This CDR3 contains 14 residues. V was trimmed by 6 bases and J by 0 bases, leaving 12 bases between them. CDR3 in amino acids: CASSPRESSYEQYF. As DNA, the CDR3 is TGTGCCAGCAGCCCCAGGGAAAGCTCCTACGAGCAGTACTTC.

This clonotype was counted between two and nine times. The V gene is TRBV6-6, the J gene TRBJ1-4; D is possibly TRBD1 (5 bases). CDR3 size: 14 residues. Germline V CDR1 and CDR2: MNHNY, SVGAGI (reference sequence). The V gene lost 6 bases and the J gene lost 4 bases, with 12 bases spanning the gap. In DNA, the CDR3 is TGTGCCAGCAGGCCCCAGGGATTTAATGAAAAACTGTTTTTT. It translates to CASRPQGFNEKLFF.

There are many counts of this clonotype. In DNA form, the CDR3 reads TGTGCCAGTAGTGCCCCGACAGGGTCTGAAGCTTTCTTT. This encodes CASSAPTGSEAFF. The chain carries TRBV19 and TRBJ1-1; 7 bases line up with TRBD1. Per germline, CDR1 LNHDA and CDR2 SQIVND (reference sequence). Trimming removed 5 bases from V and 6 bases from J; junction bases left unmatched: 6. CDR3 length: 13 residues.

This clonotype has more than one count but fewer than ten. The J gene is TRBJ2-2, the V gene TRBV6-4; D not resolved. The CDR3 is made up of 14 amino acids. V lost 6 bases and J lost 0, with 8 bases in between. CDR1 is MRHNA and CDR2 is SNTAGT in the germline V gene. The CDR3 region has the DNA TGTGCCAGCAGAGGTCCCTCGAACACCGGGGAGCTGTTTTTT. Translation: CASRGPSNTGELFF.

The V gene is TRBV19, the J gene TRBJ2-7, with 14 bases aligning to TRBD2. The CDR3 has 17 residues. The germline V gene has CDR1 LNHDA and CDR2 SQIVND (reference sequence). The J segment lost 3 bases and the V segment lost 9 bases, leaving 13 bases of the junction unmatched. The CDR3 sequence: CASSYSRTSGGFYEQYF. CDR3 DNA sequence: TGTGCCAGCAGTTACTCTAGGACTAGCGGGGGGTTCTACGAGCAGTACTTC.

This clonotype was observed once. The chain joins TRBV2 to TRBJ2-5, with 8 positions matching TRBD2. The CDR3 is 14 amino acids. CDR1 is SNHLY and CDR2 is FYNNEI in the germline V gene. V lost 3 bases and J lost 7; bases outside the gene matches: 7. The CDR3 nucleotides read TGTGCCAGCAGTGAGGTGGCGGGGGGAATGACCCAGTACTTC. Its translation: CASSEVAGGMTQYF.

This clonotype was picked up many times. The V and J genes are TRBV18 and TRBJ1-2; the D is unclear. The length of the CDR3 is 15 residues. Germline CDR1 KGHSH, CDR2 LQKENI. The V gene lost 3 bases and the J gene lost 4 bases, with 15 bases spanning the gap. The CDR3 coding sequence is TGTGCCAGCTCACCTCGTAATGAGTTCGCCTATGGCTACACCTTC. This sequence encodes CASSPRNEFAYGYTF.

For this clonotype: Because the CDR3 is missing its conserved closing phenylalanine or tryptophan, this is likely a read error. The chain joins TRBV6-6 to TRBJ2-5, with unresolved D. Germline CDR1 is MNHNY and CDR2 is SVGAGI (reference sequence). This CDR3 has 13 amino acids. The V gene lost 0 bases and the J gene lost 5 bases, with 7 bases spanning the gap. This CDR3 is CASSYSLRETQYI. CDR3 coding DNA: TGTGCCAGCAGTTACTCGTTGAGGGAGACCCAGTACATC.

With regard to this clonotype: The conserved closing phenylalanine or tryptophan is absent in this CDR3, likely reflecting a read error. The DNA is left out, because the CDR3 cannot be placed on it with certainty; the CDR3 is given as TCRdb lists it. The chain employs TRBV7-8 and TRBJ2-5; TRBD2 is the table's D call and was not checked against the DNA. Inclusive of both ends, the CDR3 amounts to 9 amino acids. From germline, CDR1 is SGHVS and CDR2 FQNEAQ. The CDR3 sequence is CASSPIETS.

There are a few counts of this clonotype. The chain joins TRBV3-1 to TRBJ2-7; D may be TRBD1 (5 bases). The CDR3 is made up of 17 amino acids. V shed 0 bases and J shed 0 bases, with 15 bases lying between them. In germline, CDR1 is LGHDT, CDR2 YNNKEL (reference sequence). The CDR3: CASSQEGLGPSSYEQYF. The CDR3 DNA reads TGTGCCAGCAGCCAAGAGGGTCTGGGGCCTAGCTCCTACGAGCAGTACTTC.

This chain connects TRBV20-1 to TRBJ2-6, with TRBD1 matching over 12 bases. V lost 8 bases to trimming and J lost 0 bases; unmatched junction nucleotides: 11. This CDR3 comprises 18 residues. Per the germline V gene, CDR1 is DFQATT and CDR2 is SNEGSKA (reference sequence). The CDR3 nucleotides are TGCAGTACCCGGGACAGGGGGCCGGGAAGCTCTGGGGCCAACGTCCTGACTTTC. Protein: CSTRDRGPGSSGANVLTF.

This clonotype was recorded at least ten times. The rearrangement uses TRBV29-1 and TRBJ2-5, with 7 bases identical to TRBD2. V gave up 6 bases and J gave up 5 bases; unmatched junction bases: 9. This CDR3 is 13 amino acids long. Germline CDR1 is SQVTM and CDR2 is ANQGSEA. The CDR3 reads CSVGDLRGETQYF. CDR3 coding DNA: TGCAGCGTGGGAGATTTGCGGGGGGAGACCCAGTACTTC.

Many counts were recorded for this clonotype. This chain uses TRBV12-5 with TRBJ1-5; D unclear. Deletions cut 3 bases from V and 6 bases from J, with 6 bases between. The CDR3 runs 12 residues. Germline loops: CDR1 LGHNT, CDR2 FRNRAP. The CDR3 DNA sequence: TGTGCTAGTGGTTTTGGAGGTCAGCCCCAGCATTTT. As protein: CASGFGGQPQHF.

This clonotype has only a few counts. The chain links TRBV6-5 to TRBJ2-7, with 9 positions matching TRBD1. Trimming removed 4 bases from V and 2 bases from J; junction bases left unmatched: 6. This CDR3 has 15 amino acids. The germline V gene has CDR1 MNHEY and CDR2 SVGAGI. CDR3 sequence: CASSSGTGITYEQYF. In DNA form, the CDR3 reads TGTGCCAGCAGTTCCGGGACAGGGATAACCTACGAGCAGTACTTC.

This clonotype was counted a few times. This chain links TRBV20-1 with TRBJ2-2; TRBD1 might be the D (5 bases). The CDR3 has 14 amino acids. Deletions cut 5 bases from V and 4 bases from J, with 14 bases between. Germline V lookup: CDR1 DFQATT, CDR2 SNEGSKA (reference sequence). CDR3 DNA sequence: TGCAGTGCTTCCAGGGTCGTTGTCACCGGGGAGCTGTTTTTT. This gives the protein CSASRVVVTGELFF.

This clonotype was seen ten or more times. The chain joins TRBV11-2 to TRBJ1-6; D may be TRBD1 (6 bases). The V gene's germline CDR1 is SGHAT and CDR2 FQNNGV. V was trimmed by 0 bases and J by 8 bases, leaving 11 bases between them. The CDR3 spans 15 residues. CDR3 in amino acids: CASSLDRGPYSPLHF. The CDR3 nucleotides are TGTGCCAGCAGCTTAGACAGGGGCCCTTATTCACCCCTCCACTTT.

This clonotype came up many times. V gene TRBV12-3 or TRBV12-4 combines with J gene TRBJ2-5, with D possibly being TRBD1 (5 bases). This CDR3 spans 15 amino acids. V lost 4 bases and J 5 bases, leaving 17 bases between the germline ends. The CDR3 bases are TGTGCCAGCAGTTCACCTGCCCAGGGAAGGGAGACCCAGTACTTC. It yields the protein CASSSPAQGRETQYF.

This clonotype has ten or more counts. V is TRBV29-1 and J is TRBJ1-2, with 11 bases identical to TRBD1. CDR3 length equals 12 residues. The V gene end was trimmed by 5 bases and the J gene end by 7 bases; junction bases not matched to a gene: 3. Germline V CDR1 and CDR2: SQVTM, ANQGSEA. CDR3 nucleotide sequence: TGCAGCGTTCCGGACAGGGGGCTTGGCTACACCTTC. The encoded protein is CSVPDRGLGYTF.

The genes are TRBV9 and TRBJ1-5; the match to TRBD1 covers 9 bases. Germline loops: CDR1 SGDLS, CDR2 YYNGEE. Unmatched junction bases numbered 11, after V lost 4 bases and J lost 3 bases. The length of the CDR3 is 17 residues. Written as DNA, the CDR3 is TGTGCCAGCAGCCCCAGGACAGGGGACACGGACAATCAGCCCCAGCATTTT. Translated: CASSPRTGDTDNQPQHF.